This T cell receptor beta chain was observed in a study of radiotherapy plus CTLA-4 blockade in lung cancer (dated 2018 in TCRdb). Broadly, across the study: Among the enrolled patients, about 19% had an objective response, and 31% reached disease control.

The CDR3, cysteine through phenylalanine, is 15 amino acids long. Kept here is only the CDR3 DNA, which spans 45 bases and is read in frame from base 1. CDR1 and CDR2, per the germline V gene, are SGDLS and YYNGEE. At the junction V is shortened by 0 bases and J by 1 base, with 10 bases in between. The study evaluated CTLA-4 blockade (ipilimumab) given together with focal radiation therapy in patients who had chemo-refractory metastatic non-small-cell lung cancer. A word on this clone: No cognate antigen has been identified for it. Base qualities are not at hand, and no much larger clone is one base apart.

The library came from the immunoSEQ multiplex PCR assay. TCRdb re-hosts the immuneACCESS table, in-frame sequences only. Its copies lack some clones; in the studies checked, an unresolved V gene accounts for under half of them, and the cause for the rest is not known. In this sample the table shows roughly 80,000 clones, 60% to 85% of which occur a single time. The ten biggest clones cover around 4% of the sample. General study outcomes and caveats: Increased serum interferon-beta after radiation, together with early dynamic changes in blood T cell clones, were reported to be the strongest predictors of response. After treatment with radiotherapy and ipilimumab, TCR clones that came from tumors expanded in the peripheral blood.

The sequence links TRBV9 to TRBJ1-2; the D gene identity is not certain. The TCR originated in a human donor with non-small cell lung cancer who had a partial response to radiotherapy plus ipilimumab. Some clones in this sample may be carry-over from other donors' samples. The sequenced sample was peripheral blood, obtained from a patient treated with radiotherapy plus ipilimumab. The CDR3 protein: CASSVGLADNYGYTF. In nucleotides, the sequence is TGTGCCAGCAGCGTAGGGCTTGCAGATAACTATGGCTACACCTTC.